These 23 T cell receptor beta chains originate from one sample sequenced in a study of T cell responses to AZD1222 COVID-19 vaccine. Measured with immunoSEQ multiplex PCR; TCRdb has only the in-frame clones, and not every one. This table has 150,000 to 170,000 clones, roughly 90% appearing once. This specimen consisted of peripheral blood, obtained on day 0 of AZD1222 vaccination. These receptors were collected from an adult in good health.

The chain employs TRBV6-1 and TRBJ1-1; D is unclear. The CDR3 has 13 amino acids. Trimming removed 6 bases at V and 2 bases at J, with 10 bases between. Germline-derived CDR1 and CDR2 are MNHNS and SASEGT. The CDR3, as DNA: TGTGCCAGCAGCGCCCCCATAAACACTGAAGCTTTCTTT. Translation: CASSAPINTEAFF.

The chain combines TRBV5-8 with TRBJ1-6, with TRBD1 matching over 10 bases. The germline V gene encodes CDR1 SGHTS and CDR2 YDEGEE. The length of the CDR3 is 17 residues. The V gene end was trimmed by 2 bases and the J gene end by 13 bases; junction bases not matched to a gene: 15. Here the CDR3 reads CASSFPVGRDRGKPLHF. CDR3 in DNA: TGTGCCAGCAGCTTCCCCGTTGGTCGGGACAGGGGAAAGCCCCTCCACTTT.

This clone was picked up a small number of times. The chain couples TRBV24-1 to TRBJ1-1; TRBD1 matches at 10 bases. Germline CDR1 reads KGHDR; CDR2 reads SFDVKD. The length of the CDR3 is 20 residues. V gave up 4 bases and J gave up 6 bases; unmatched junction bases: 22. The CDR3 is CATSDPPLWDRGWLIPEAFF. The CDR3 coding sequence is TGTGCCACCAGTGACCCCCCCCTTTGGGACAGGGGTTGGTTGATACCTGAAGCTTTCTTT.

CDR3 DNA: TGTGCCAGCAGTCCCTCGAGGGGGGCCAACGTCCTGACTTTC. Translating it yields CASSPSRGANVLTF. The rearrangement links TRBV27 to TRBJ2-6; D call uncertain. The CDR3 runs to 14 residues. Trimming cost V 5 bases and J 4 bases, with 9 bases left between them. Per germline, CDR1 MNHEY and CDR2 SMNVEV (reference sequence). The full variable domain, completed using reference TRBV27 and TRBJ2-6, is EAQVTQNPRYLITVTGKKLTVTCSQNMNHEYMSWYRQDPGLGLRQIYYSMNVEVTDKGDVPEGYKVSRKEKRNFPLILESPSPNQTSLYFCASSPSRGANVLTFGAGSRLTVL.

The CDR3 coding sequence is TGCGCCAGCAGCCAAGAGGGGGGTTACGGGGAGCTGTTTTTT. Translating it yields CASSQEGGYGELFF. The rearrangement links TRBV4-3 to TRBJ2-2; a possible D gene is TRBD2 (6 bases). Per the germline V gene, CDR1 is LGHNA and CDR2 is YSLEER. The CDR3 is 14 residues long. Between the trimmed V and J ends, which lost 0 bases and 7 bases, there was a span of 9 bases.

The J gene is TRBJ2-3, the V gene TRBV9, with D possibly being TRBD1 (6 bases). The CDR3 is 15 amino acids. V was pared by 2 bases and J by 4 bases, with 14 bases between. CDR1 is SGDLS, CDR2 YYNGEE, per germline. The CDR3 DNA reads TGTGCCAGCAGCGTTGGTGGGGGCGCATCAGATACGCAGTATTTT. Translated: CASSVGGGASDTQYF.

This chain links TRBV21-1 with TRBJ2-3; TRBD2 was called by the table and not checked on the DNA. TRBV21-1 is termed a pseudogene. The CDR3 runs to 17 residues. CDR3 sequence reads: CASSKVRRGVTTDTQYF. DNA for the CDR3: TGTGCCAGCAGCAAAGTCCGCCGGGGTGTTACTACAGATACGCAGTATTTT.

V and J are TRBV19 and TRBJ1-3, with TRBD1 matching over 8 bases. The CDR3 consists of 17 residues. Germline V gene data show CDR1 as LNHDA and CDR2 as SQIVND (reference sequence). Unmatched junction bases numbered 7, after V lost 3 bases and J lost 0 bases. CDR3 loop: CASSMYGQGSSGNTIYF. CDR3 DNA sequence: TGTGCCAGTAGTATGTATGGACAGGGCAGCTCTGGAAACACCATATATTTT.

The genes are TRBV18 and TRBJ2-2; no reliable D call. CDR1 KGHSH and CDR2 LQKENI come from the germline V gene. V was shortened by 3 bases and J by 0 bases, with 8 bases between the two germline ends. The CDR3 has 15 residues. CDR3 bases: TGTGCCAGCTCACCGAGGTACGCGAACACCGGGGAGCTGTTTTTT. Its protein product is CASSPRYANTGELFF.

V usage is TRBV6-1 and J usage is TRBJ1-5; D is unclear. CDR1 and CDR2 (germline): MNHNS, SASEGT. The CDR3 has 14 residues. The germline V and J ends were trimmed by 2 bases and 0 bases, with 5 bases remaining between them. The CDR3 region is CASSELASNQPQHF. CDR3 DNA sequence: TGTGCCAGCAGTGAACTGGCTAGCAATCAGCCCCAGCATTTT.

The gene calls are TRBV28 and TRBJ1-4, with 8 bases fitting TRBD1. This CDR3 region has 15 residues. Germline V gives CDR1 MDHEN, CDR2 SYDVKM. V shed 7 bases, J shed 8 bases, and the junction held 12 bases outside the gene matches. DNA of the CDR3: TGTGCCAGCAACCCAATTCAGGGGGCGCAAGAAAAACTGTTTTTT. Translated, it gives CASNPIQGAQEKLFF. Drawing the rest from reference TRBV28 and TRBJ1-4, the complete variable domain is DVKVTQSSRYLVKRTGEKVFLECVQDMDHENMFWYRQDPGLGLRLIYFSYDVKMKEKGDIPEGYSVSREKKERFSLILESASTNQTSMYLCASNPIQGAQEKLFFGSGTQLSVL.

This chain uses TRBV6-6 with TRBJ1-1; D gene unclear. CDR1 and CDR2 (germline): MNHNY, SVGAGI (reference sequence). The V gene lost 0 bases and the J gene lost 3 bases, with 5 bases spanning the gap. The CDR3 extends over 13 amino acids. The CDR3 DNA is TGTGCCAGCAGTTACTCGGCCTACACTGAAGCTTTCTTT. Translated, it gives CASSYSAYTEAFF.

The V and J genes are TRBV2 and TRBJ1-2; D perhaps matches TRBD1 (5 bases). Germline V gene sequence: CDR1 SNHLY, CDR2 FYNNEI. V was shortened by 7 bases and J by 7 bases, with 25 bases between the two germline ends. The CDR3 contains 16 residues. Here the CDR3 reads CASTGEGRGAIGGYTF. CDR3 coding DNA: TGTGCCAGCACCGGGGAGGGTAGAGGGGCTATTGGTGGCTACACCTTC.

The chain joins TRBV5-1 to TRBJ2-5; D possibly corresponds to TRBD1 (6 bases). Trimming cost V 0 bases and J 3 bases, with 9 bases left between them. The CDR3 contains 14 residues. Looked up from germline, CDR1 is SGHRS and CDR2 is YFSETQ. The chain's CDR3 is CASSLGAGEETQYF. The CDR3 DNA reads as TGCGCCAGCAGCTTGGGGGCAGGGGAAGAGACCCAGTACTTC.

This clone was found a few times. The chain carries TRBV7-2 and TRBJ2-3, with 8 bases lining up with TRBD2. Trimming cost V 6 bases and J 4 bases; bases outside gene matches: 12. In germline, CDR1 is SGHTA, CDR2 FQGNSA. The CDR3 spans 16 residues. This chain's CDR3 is CASSEGPGLGSDTQYF. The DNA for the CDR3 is TGTGCCAGCAGTGAAGGACCGGGACTAGGATCAGATACGCAGTATTTT.

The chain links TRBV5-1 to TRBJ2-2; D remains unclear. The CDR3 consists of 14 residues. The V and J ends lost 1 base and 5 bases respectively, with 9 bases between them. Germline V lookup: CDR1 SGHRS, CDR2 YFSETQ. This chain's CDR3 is CASSLNERTGELFF. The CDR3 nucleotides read TGCGCCAGCAGCTTGAATGAGAGGACCGGGGAGCTGTTTTTT.

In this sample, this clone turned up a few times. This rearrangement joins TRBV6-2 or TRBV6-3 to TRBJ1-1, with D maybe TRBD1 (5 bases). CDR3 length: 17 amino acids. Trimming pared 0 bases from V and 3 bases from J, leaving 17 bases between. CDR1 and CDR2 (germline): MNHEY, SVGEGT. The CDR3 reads CASSYSNIQGRDTEAFF. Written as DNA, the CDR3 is TGTGCCAGCAGTTACTCGAACATTCAGGGCAGGGACACTGAAGCTTTCTTT.

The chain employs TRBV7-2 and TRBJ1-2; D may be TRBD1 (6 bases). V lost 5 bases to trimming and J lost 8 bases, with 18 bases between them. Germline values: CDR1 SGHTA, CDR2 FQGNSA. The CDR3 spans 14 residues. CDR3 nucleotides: TGTGCCAGCAGCCCCGGGACATCGTGGTTCGGCTACACCTTC. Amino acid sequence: CASSPGTSWFGYTF.

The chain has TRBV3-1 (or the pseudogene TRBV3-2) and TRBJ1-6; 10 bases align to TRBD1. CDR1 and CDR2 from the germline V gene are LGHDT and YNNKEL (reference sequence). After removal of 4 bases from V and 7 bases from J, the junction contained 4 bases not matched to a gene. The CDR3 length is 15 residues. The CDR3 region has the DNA TGTGCCAGCAGCCCCTTGGGACAGGGGAATTCACCCCTCCACTTT. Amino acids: CASSPLGQGNSPLHF.

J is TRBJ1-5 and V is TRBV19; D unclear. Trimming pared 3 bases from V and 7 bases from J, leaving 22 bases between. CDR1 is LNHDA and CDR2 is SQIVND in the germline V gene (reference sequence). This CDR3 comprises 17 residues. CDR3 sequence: CASSIFPPYRERQPQHF. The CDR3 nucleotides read TGTGCCAGTAGTATTTTCCCCCCATATCGGGAGCGCCAGCCCCAGCATTTT. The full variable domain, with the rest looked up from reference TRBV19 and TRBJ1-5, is DGGITQSPKYLFRKEGQNVTLSCEQNLNHDAMYWYRQDPGQGLRLIYYSQIVNDFQKGDIAEGYSVSREKKESFPLTVTSAQKNPTAFYLCASSIFPPYRERQPQHFGDGTRLSIL.

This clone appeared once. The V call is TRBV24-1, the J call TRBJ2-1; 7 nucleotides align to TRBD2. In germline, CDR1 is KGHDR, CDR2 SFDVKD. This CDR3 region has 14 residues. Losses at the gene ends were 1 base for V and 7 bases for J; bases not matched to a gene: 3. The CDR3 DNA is TGTGCCACCAGTGATTTATGGGGGGGAAATGAGCAGTTCTTC. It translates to CATSDLWGGNEQFF.

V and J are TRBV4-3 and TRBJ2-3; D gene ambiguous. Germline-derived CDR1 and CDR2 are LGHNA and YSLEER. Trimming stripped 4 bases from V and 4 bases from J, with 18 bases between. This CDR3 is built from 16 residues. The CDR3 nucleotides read TGCGCCAGCAGCCCATCGGCCCGAAGCGTGGCAGATACGCAGTATTTT. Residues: CASSPSARSVADTQYF.

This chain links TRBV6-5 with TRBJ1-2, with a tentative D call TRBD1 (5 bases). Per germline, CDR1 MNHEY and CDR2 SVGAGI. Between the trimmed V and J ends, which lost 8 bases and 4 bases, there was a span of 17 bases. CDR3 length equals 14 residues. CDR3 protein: CASFQTPGSYGYTF. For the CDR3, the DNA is TGTGCCAGCTTTCAGACACCAGGGAGCTATGGCTACACCTTC.